Given below is one T cell receptor beta chain in context. As to treatment: randomized to nivolumab then ipilimumab (arm A) or the reverse (arm B). No patient had prior DNA-damaging chemotherapy. From thawed PBMCs, live CD3+CD8+ cells negative for CD19 and CD56 were sorted. Trimming took off 5 bases at V and 3 bases at J, with 17 bases between the two ends. The CDR3 has 15 amino acids. The germline CDR1 and CDR2 sequences are LNHDA and SQIVND (reference sequence). This record comes from a study of sequential checkpoint blockade in melanoma. Study as a whole: First-line arms were nivolumab then ipilimumab, or the reverse, randomized 1:1. Maintenance nivolumab came after either treatment sequence.

Some clones are missing from TCRdb's copy, which holds only in-frame ones; the method was immunoSEQ multiplex PCR. Of under 7,000 clones in the sample, roughly 87% were seen once. The rearrangement links TRBV19 to TRBJ2-7, with D possibly matching TRBD2 (5 bases). This TCR was sampled from a human donor with melanoma. Here the sequenced sample was CD8+ T cells sorted from blood (inferred from file names), taken from a patient given nivolumab and ipilimumab in sequence. CDR3 loop: CASSSQIGLNYEQYF. The CDR3 DNA follows: TGTGCCAGTAGTTCCCAAATAGGACTGAACTACGAGCAGTACTTC.